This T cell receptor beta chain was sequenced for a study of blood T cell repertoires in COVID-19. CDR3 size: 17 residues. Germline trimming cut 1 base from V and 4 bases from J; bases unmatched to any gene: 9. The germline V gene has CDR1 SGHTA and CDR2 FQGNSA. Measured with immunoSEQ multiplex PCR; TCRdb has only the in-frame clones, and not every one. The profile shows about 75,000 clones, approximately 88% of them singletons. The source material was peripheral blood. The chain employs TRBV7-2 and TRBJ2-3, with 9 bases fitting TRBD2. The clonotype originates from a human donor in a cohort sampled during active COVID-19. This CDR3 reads CASSLDTAGGLSDTQYF. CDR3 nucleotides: TGTGCCAGCAGCTTAGATACAGCGGGAGGACTATCAGATACGCAGTATTTT.